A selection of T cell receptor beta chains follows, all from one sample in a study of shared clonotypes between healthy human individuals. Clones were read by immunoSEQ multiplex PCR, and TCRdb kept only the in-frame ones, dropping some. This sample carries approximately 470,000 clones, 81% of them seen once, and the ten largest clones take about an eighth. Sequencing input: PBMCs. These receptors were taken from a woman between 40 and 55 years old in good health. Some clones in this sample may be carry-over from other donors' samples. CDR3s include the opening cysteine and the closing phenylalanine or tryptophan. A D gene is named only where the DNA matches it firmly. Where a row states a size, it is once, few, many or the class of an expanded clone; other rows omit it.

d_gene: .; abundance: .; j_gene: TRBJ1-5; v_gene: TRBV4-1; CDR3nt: TGCGCCAGCAGCCTTGGACAGTACGGGGGCCAGCCCCAGCATTTT; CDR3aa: CASSLGQYGGQPQHF
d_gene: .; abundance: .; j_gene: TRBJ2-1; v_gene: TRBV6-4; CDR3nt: TGTGCCAGCAGTGACGGCAAACACTCCTACAATGAGCAGTTCTTC; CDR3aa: CASSDGKHSYNEQFF
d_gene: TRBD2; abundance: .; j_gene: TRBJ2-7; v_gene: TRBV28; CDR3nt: TGTGCCAGCAGCGGGACTAGCACCCACGAGCAGTACTTC; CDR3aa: CASSGTSTHEQYF
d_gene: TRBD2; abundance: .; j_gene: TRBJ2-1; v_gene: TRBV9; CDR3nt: TGTGCCAGCAGCGGGGGGACTAGCGCTTACAATGAGCAGTTCTTC; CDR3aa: CASSGGTSAYNEQFF
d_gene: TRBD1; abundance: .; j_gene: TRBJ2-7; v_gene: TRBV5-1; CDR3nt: TGCGCCAGCAGCCCAGGGACAGGGGGCTACGAGCAGTACTTC; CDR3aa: CASSPGTGGYEQYF
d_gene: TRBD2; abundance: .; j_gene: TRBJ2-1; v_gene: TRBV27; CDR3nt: TGTGCCAGCAGTTTGGAGCTAGCGGGAGGCAAACCGTTCTTC; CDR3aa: CASSLELAGGKPFF
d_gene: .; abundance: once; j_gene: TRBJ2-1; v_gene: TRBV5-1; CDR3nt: TGCGCCAGCAGCTACGACAGGGGAGGGAGCAATGAGCAGTTCTTC; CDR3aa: CASSYDRGGSNEQFF
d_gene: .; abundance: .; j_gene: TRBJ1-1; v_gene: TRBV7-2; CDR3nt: TGTGCCAGCAGCTTAAGAAGTCTAACTGAAGCTTTCTTT; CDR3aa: CASSLRSLTEAFF
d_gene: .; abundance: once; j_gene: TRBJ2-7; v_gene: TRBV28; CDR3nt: TGTGCCAGCAGTTGGGGGGACTCCTACGAGCAGTACTTC; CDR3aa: CASSWGDSYEQYF
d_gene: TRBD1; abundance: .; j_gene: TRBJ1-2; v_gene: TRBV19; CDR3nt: TGTGCCAGTACCCAACCCGGCCGGGACAGGGGACCAAATCGCTATGGCTACACCTTC; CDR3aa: CASTQPGRDRGPNRYGYTF
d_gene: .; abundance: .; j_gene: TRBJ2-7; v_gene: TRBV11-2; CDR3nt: TGTGCCAGCAGCTCGAGACCGGGGGCGCTGAACGAGCAGTACTTC; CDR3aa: CASSSRPGALNEQYF
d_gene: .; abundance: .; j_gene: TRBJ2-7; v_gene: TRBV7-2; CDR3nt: TGTGCCAGCAGCCGCTACTATCACCTCGCCACATACGAGCAGTACTTC; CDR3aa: CASSRYYHLATYEQYF
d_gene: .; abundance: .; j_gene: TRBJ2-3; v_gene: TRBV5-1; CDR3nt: TGCGCCAGCAGCTTTCGGCGGGTTCGCACAGATACGCAGTATTTT; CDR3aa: CASSFRRVRTDTQYF
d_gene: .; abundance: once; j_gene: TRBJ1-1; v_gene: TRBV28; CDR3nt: TGTGCCAGCAGTAAGACAGGTCCAAGATTTCGAGGCACTGAAGCTTTCTTT; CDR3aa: CASSKTGPRFRGTEAFF
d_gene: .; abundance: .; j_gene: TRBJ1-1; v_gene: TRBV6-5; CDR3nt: TGTGCCAGCAGTCCTCCCAGTCGGGGAACTGAAGCTTTCTTT; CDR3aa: CASSPPSRGTEAFF
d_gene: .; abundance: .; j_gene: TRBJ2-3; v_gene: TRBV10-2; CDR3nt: TGCGCCAGCAGTGTTGGACAGCAAACGCAGTATTTT; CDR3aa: CASSVGQQTQYF
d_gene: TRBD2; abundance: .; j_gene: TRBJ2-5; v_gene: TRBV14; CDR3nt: TGTGCCAGCAGCCCCCGACTAGCGGGAGTGGGGGGCCAAGAGACCCAGTACTTC; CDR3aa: CASSPRLAGVGGQETQYF
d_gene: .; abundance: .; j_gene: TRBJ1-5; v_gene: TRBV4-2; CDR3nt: TGTGCCAGCAGCCAAGAATACGGGGATAGCAATCAGCCCCAGCATTTT; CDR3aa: CASSQEYGDSNQPQHF
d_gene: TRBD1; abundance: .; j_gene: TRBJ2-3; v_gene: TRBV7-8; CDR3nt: TGTGCCAGCAGCTTAGCGGGGACAGGAGGATCAGATACGCAGTATTTT; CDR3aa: CASSLAGTGGSDTQYF
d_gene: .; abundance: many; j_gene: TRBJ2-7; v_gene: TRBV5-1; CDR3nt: TGCGCCAGCAGCGCTGGATCCACCTACGAGCAGTACTTC; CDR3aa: CASSAGSTYEQYF
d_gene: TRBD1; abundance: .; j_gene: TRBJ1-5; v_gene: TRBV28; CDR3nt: TGTGCCAGCAGGGGGACAGGGGAAGGTCAGCCCCAGCATTTT; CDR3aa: CASRGTGEGQPQHF
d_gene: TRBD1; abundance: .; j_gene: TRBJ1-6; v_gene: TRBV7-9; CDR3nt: TGTGCCAGCAGCCCCGGGACAGAATATAATTCACCCCTCCACTTT; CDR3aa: CASSPGTEYNSPLHF
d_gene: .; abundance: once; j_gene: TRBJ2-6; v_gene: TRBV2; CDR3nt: TGTGCCAGCAGTAAAGAAAGCTCTGGGGCCAACGTCCTGACTTTC; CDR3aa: CASSKESSGANVLTF
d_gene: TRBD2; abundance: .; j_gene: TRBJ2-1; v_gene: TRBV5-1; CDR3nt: TGCGCCAGCGGACGACTAGCGGGGAGGAATGAGCAGTTCTTC; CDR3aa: CASGRLAGRNEQFF
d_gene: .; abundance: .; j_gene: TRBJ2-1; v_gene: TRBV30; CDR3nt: TGTGCCTGGAGTGTAATTGAGCAGTTCTTC; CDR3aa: CAWSVIEQFF
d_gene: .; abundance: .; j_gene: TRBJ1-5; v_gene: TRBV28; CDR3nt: TGTGCCAGTAACCTTCGGGGGGCCTATAGCAATCAGCCCCAGCATTTT; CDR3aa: CASNLRGAYSNQPQHF
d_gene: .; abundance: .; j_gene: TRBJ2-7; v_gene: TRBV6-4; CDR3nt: TGTGCCAGCAGAAGGACAGCGCTCTCCTACGAGCAGTACTTC; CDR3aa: CASRRTALSYEQYF
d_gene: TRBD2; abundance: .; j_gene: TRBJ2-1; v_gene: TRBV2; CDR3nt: TGTGCCAGCATTGGGCTAGCGGGAGTTTACTCCTACAATGAGCAGTTCTTC; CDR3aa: CASIGLAGVYSYNEQFF
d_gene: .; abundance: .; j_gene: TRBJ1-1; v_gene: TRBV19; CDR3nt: TGTGCCAGTAGTGAACAGGGTGGGATTACAGCTTTCTTT; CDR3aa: CASSEQGGITAFF
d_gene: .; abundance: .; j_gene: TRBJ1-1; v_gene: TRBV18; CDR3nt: TGTGCCAGCTCCCCCAGCATCCGGGACGATGAAGCTTTCTTT; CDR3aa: CASSPSIRDDEAFF